A selection of T cell receptor beta chains follows, all from one sample in a study of blood T cell repertoires in COVID-19. Sequenced by immunoSEQ multiplex PCR; TCRdb stores in-frame clones only, minus some. Of 230,000 or so clones listed, about 83% are singletons. The specimen was peripheral blood. All receptors derive from a man aged 35-49 years with active or convalescent COVID-19. Each CDR3 is given with its conserved first and last residue. The D gene is left open where the match is weak.

V gene: TRBV5-1
J gene: TRBJ2-5
D gene: TRBD1
CDR3 length: 15
CDR3 protein: CASSSGRGLGETQYF

V gene: TRBV12-5
J gene: TRBJ2-7
D gene: TRBD2
CDR3 length: 18
CDR3 protein: CASGLVLIGASGIYEQYF

V gene: TRBV3-1/TRBV3-2
J gene: TRBJ1-5
D gene: NA
CDR3 length: 13
CDR3 protein: CASSPGGNQPQHF

V gene: TRBV2
J gene: TRBJ1-2
D gene: TRBD1
CDR3 length: 19
CDR3 protein: CASSEAWRETGGRNYGYTF

V gene: TRBV12-3/TRBV12-4
J gene: TRBJ1-6
D gene: TRBD1
CDR3 length: 11
CDR3 protein: CASSGGSPLHF

V gene: TRBV2
J gene: TRBJ2-7
D gene: TRBD2
CDR3 length: 13
CDR3 protein: CARSPSGTAEQYF

V gene: TRBV19
J gene: TRBJ2-7
D gene: NA
CDR3 length: 14
CDR3 protein: CASSIDPGVDEQYF

V gene: TRBV6-5
J gene: TRBJ1-1
D gene: NA
CDR3 length: 15
CDR3 protein: CASSPGVKVNTEAFF

V gene: TRBV6-5
J gene: TRBJ1-5
D gene: NA
CDR3 length: 14
CDR3 protein: CASSSGQTNQPQHF

V gene: TRBV27
J gene: TRBJ1-4
D gene: NA
CDR3 length: 17
CDR3 protein: CASSSIDSPMSGEKLFF

V gene: TRBV19
J gene: TRBJ2-2
D gene: NA
CDR3 length: 15
CDR3 protein: CASSGRVPNTGELFF

V gene: TRBV7-2
J gene: TRBJ1-2
D gene: TRBD1
CDR3 length: 14
CDR3 protein: CASSQGQDNYGYTF

V gene: TRBV5-1
J gene: TRBJ1-1
D gene: NA
CDR3 length: 15
CDR3 protein: CASNVGTGGNTEAFF

V gene: TRBV25-1
J gene: TRBJ1-5
D gene: NA
CDR3 length: 16
CDR3 protein: CASSAATGPSNQPQHF

V gene: TRBV5-6
J gene: TRBJ1-1
D gene: TRBD1
CDR3 length: 13
CDR3 protein: CASSIPGGTEAFF

V gene: TRBV4-1
J gene: TRBJ1-6
D gene: TRBD1
CDR3 length: 19
CDR3 protein: CASSQVGTAPSSYNSPLHF

V gene: TRBV15
J gene: TRBJ1-1
D gene: TRBD1
CDR3 length: 14
CDR3 protein: CATSGTGKGTEAFF

V gene: TRBV7-9
J gene: TRBJ1-6
D gene: NA
CDR3 length: 15
CDR3 protein: CASSLWEPPDSPLHF

V gene: TRBV7-2
J gene: TRBJ2-2
D gene: NA
CDR3 length: 17
CDR3 protein: CASSLVAGGGGTGELFF

V gene: TRBV3-1/TRBV3-2
J gene: TRBJ2-7
D gene: TRBD1
CDR3 length: 17
CDR3 protein: CASSLGTGVRATGEQYF

V gene: TRBV4-2
J gene: TRBJ1-3
D gene: TRBD1
CDR3 length: 17
CDR3 protein: CASSQEGRQGAWNTIYF

V gene: TRBV7-2
J gene: TRBJ1-2
D gene: NA
CDR3 length: 13
CDR3 protein: CASSLTVNYGYTF

V gene: TRBV30
J gene: TRBJ2-7
D gene: NA
CDR3 length: 14
CDR3 protein: CAWSVNPRAYEQYF

V gene: TRBV30
J gene: TRBJ1-5
D gene: TRBD1
CDR3 length: 15
CDR3 protein: CAWSFGQGSNQPQHF

V gene: TRBV6-5
J gene: TRBJ1-1
D gene: TRBD1
CDR3 length: 15
CDR3 protein: CASSYSGQENTEAFF

V gene: TRBV21-1
J gene: TRBJ2-7
D gene: NA
CDR3 length: 15
CDR3 protein: CASSKVYGKAYEQYF

V gene: TRBV7-8
J gene: TRBJ2-7
D gene: TRBD1
CDR3 length: 16
CDR3 protein: CASSPRPTGVVNEQYF

V gene: TRBV11-2
J gene: TRBJ1-2
D gene: NA
CDR3 length: 15
CDR3 protein: CASSLQPDSLNGYTF

V gene: TRBV10-1
J gene: TRBJ1-1
D gene: NA
CDR3 length: 17
CDR3 protein: CASSPFTRVRVVTEAFF

V gene: TRBV19
J gene: TRBJ1-1
D gene: TRBD1
CDR3 length: 12
CDR3 protein: CASSIFGQGAFF

V gene: TRBV7-8
J gene: TRBJ2-1
D gene: NA
CDR3 length: 15
CDR3 protein: CASSLGTNANNEQFF

V gene: TRBV7-8
J gene: TRBJ1-2
D gene: NA
CDR3 length: 14
CDR3 protein: CASSLFRGDYGYTF

V gene: TRBV6-5
J gene: TRBJ1-1
D gene: NA
CDR3 length: 13
CDR3 protein: CASSLTANTEAFF

V gene: TRBV19
J gene: TRBJ1-1
D gene: NA
CDR3 length: 13
CDR3 protein: CASSRGKVPEAFF

V gene: TRBV27
J gene: TRBJ1-5
D gene: NA
CDR3 length: 17
CDR3 protein: CASSAYQGSTSNQPQHF

V gene: TRBV15
J gene: TRBJ2-3
D gene: NA
CDR3 length: 14
CDR3 protein: CATSRDSLTDTQYF

V gene: TRBV27
J gene: TRBJ1-1
D gene: NA
CDR3 length: 12
CDR3 protein: CASSLYGEKAFF

V gene: TRBV13
J gene: TRBJ2-1
D gene: NA
CDR3 length: 13
CDR3 protein: CASSYRQNNEQFF

V gene: TRBV4-3
J gene: TRBJ2-3
D gene: TRBD2
CDR3 length: 15
CDR3 protein: CASSQGLAVADTQYF

V gene: TRBV6-5
J gene: TRBJ2-1
D gene: NA
CDR3 length: 13
CDR3 protein: CASSQGTHNEQFF

V gene: TRBV7-9
J gene: TRBJ1-5
D gene: NA
CDR3 length: 13
CDR3 protein: CATSTESNQPQHF

V gene: TRBV18
J gene: TRBJ1-3
D gene: NA
CDR3 length: 17
CDR3 protein: CASSPASGRPSGNTIYF

V gene: TRBV19
J gene: TRBJ1-4
D gene: TRBD1
CDR3 length: 16
CDR3 protein: CASRDRGRVSAEKLFF

V gene: TRBV6-2/TRBV6-3
J gene: TRBJ2-7
D gene: TRBD1
CDR3 length: 12
CDR3 protein: CASSVGQGRQYF

V gene: TRBV5-4
J gene: TRBJ2-1
D gene: NA
CDR3 length: 15
CDR3 protein: CASSLGGPTYNEQFF

V gene: TRBV7-2
J gene: TRBJ2-7
D gene: TRBD2
CDR3 length: 12
CDR3 protein: CASSWEGAEQYF

V gene: TRBV4-1
J gene: TRBJ2-3
D gene: NA
CDR3 length: 14
CDR3 protein: CASSQDAALDTQYF

V gene: TRBV12-5
J gene: TRBJ2-6
D gene: NA
CDR3 length: 17
CDR3 protein: CASGSLRGLSGANVLTF

V gene: TRBV7-2
J gene: TRBJ1-1
D gene: TRBD1
CDR3 length: 15
CDR3 protein: CASSTYRGSDTEAFF